This T cell receptor beta chain was obtained from a study of CD8 T cells in Susac syndrome. Trimming took 3 bases from V and 0 from J; bases not matched to a gene: 2. Looked up from germline, CDR1 is DFQATT and CDR2 is SNEGSKA (reference sequence). This CDR3 has 13 amino acids. Reverse transcription of about 0.45 to 1 ug RNA was performed with random hexamers. TCRdb reanalysed the immunoSEQ multiplex PCR reads using MiXCR and keeps one entry per CDR3 protein. The table records approximately 280,000 distinct CDR3 sequences, about 85% of them present only once. Each multiple sclerosis control was a treatment-naive patient with relapsing-remitting disease that was either stable or active.

The sequenced sample consisted of CD8+ T cells from PBMCs. The sequence was collected from a human donor with multiple sclerosis. The chain recombines TRBV20-1 with TRBJ2-7; 7 bases agree with TRBD2. CDR3: CSARRGSSYEQYF. The CDR3 DNA is TGCAGTGCTAGGCGGGGGAGCTCCTACGAGCAGTACTTC.